The source of this T cell receptor beta chain is a study of monozygotic twins with inflammatory bowel disease. Whole-study results and caveats: Varied immunosuppressive treatments among patients may have increased repertoire variability. The inverse Simpson measure of TCRbeta diversity was lower in IBD patients than in healthy co-twins.

Details on this clonotype: Its antigen remains unknown.

This CDR3 spans 16 amino acids. Germline V lookup: CDR1 MNHNS, CDR2 SASEGT. Template switching appended UMIs that held a 6-nucleotide sample barcode. Following a re-call of the 5' RACE reads, TCRdb has one entry per CDR3 protein and lacks DNA. The table counts approximately 400,000 distinct CDR3 sequences; 2.6% lies in the top ten. The V and J genes are TRBV6-1 and TRBJ1-6. The sequence derives from a human donor with ulcerative colitis or Crohn's disease, or a healthy co-twin of an affected twin (not recorded which). Sequences were obtained from blood. The CDR3 sequence: CASSRSFTRSNSPLHF.